This paragraph reports one T cell receptor beta chain. The antigen remains undetermined. V was cut by 0 bases and J by 8 bases, with 11 bases left in between. The germline gives CDR1 SGHNT, CDR2 YYREEE (reference sequence). CDR3 length equals 13 residues. These data belong to a study of cytomegalovirus exposure and HLA in healthy donors. Study-wide points: Further analysis was carried out later, and it showed several of the most significant clusters appearing linked to common viral pathogens. V- and J-gene trimming in TCR beta was tied to a missense DCLRE1C variant by an analysis performed later. The listing of about 150 TCR beta chains classed them as cytomegalovirus-associated. According to an earlier analysis, most TCR beta V segments yielded productive rearrangements about 87% or about 30% of the time.

Primers for the PCR totalled 60 Vbeta and 13 Jbeta. Generated by immunoSEQ multiplex PCR, the TCRdb table keeps only in-frame clones and is missing some. Here the sample spans approximately 170,000 clones, 68% being singletons. The origin of this receptor is a woman under 30 in good health and CMV-seropositive. The chain combines TRBV5-4 with TRBJ1-2, with D perhaps matching TRBD1 (6 bases). Sequencing input: PBMCs. Here the CDR3 reads CASSLETGLGYTF. The CDR3, as DNA: TGTGCCAGCAGCTTGGAAACAGGGCTCGGCTACACCTTC.